The 11 T cell receptor beta chains below come from one sample, sequenced in a study of spatial heterogeneity in lung cancer. Whole-study results and caveats: Counts of expanded intratumoral alpha and beta TCRs tracked tumor mutation counts.

Time point defined: sample taken at primary tumor resection. These receptors' antigens are unknown. TCRdb fed the 5' RACE reads into MiXCR, producing one record per CDR3 protein. In the table there are about 3,300 distinct CDR3 sequences, more than 15% of which are singletons. Sequenced material: lung tumor tissue, taken at surgery. The receptors derive from a male donor with early-stage non-small cell lung cancer.

The genes are TRBV5-1 and TRBJ1-2; maybe TRBD1 (5 bases). CDR3 length: 15 residues. The germline V and J ends were trimmed by 4 bases and 8 bases, with 21 bases remaining between them. Germline V CDR1 and CDR2: SGHRS, YFSETQ. CDR3 in amino acids: CASSPEGRPLEGYTF. The CDR3 nucleotides are TGCGCCAGCAGCCCGGAGGGACGCCCCCTTGAAGGCTACACCTTC.

This clonotype occurred a few times. This chain joins TRBV5-6 and TRBJ2-3; possibly TRBD2 for D (6 bases). Germline CDR1 reads SGHDT; CDR2 reads YYEEEE. Trimming took off 2 bases at V and 6 bases at J, with 10 bases between the two ends. CDR3 length equals 13 residues. The CDR3 region has the DNA TGTGCCAGCAGCTTCGGGGGAATGGATACGCAGTATTTT. Residues: CASSFGGMDTQYF.

This clonotype appeared once. The chain has TRBV9 and TRBJ1-3; D may be TRBD1 (6 bases). The CDR3 is 14 amino acids. V was clipped by 9 bases and J by 4 bases, with 17 bases between them. CDR1 is SGDLS, CDR2 YYNGEE, per germline. The CDR3 protein is CATTQGVGGNTIYF. The DNA of the CDR3 is TGTGCCACCACACAGGGCGTGGGAGGAAACACCATATATTTT.

The chain joins TRBV28 to TRBJ2-1, with D perhaps TRBD1 (6 bases). CDR3 size: 15 residues. Germline CDR1 MDHEN, CDR2 SYDVKM. Trimming took 5 bases from V and 0 from J, leaving 11 bases between them. The DNA for the CDR3 is TGTGCCAGCAGTGGTACAGGGAGCTCCTACAATGAGCAGTTCTTC. Translation gives CASSGTGSSYNEQFF.

By share of the sample, this clonotype is medium-sized (0.01 to 0.1%). The J gene is TRBJ2-3, the V gene TRBV7-6, with 7 bases fitting TRBD2. Germline values: CDR1 SGHVS, CDR2 FNYEAQ. The CDR3 totals 17 residues. Losses at the gene ends were 0 bases for V and 1 base for J; bases not matched to a gene: 7. The CDR3 sequence is CASSLAWRGSRTDTQYF. CDR3 coding DNA: TGTGCCAGCAGCTTAGCTTGGCGGGGGAGTCGCACAGATACGCAGTATTTT.

By share, this clonotype counts as medium-sized. V and J are TRBV5-1 and TRBJ2-7; possibly TRBD1 for D (6 bases). This CDR3 spans 14 amino acids. V was trimmed by 0 bases and J by 2 bases, leaving 9 bases between them. Germline values: CDR1 SGHRS, CDR2 YFSETQ. The CDR3 DNA follows: TGCGCCAGCAGCTTGGGGGCAGGGGCCTACGAGCAGTACTTC. Protein: CASSLGAGAYEQYF.

The chain employs TRBV7-9 and TRBJ2-7, with D perhaps being TRBD1 or TRBD2 (5 bases each). Germline values: CDR1 SEHNR, CDR2 FQNEAQ (reference sequence). The CDR3 is 13 amino acids. V was pared by 4 bases and J by 4 bases, with 11 bases between. CDR3 protein: CASSWDGGYEQYF. The CDR3 region has the DNA TGTGCCAGCAGCTGGGACGGCGGGTACGAGCAGTACTTC.

By sample fraction, this clonotype is medium-sized. The V and J genes are TRBV27 and TRBJ1-5; 7 nucleotides line up with TRBD1. CDR3 length: 15 residues. Germline V gene data show CDR1 as MNHEY and CDR2 as SMNVEV (reference sequence). V was clipped by 6 bases and J by 5 bases; unmatched bases: 10. CDR3 residues: CASRKDREGYQPQHF. In nucleotides, the CDR3 is TGTGCCAGCAGAAAAGACAGGGAAGGGTATCAGCCCCAGCATTTT.

The J gene is TRBJ2-1, the V gene TRBV13; TRBD2 agrees at 15 bases. The germline CDR1 and CDR2 sequences are PRHDT and FYEKMQ (reference sequence). The CDR3 has 17 amino acids. Unmatched junction bases numbered 2, after V lost 5 bases and J lost 0 bases. This CDR3 reads CASSQGLAGGSYNEQFF. CDR3 nucleotides: TGTGCCAGCAGCCAGGGACTAGCGGGAGGCTCCTACAATGAGCAGTTCTTC.

V usage is TRBV5-5 and J usage is TRBJ2-5, with no clear D. Looked up from germline, CDR1 is SGHKS and CDR2 is YYEKEE (reference sequence). The CDR3 extends over 15 amino acids. V shed 0 bases and J shed 5 bases, with 14 bases lying between them. The CDR3 DNA reads TGTGCCAGCAGCTTGGAGGGCGCCCTGGGGGAGACCCAGTACTTC. Translated, it gives CASSLEGALGETQYF.

This sequence joins TRBV29-1 and TRBJ2-3; 10 nucleotides agree with TRBD2. Germline CDR1 reads SQVTM; CDR2 reads ANQGSEA. Trimming at V came to 6 bases and at J to 2 bases, leaving 8 bases not matched to a gene. The CDR3 loop spans 15 amino acids. Here the CDR3 DNA reads TGCAGCGTCGCAACTAGCGGGACCTACACAGATACGCAGTATTTT. Translated: CSVATSGTYTDTQYF.